This T cell receptor beta chain was sequenced for a study of cytomegalovirus exposure and HLA in healthy donors. Regarding the study as a whole: In the analysis, some V segments, TRBV6-2 and TRBV6-3 included, were excluded as indistinguishable. The authors confirmed in vitro that a few CMV-associated chains were specific for CMV antigens. A later analysis showed TCR association rates differing by HLA locus, peaking at DRB1 and lowest at HLA-C.

Despite likely unrecorded immune exposures, the donors were nominally healthy at the time of sampling. This CDR3 contains 14 residues. Germline V CDR1 and CDR2: MDHEN, SYDVKM. Germline trimming cut 4 bases from V and 6 bases from J; bases unmatched to any gene: 8. The PCR had 60 Vbeta and 13 Jbeta primers. Repertoires were generated with immunoSEQ multiplex PCR, while TCRdb's copy carries only in-frame clones and drops some. The table lists fewer than 250,000 clones, nearly 80% of them singletons. About this clone: The target antigen is unknown.

The TCR originated in a man aged 18 to 30 in good health and CMV-seronegative. This chain links TRBV28 with TRBJ1-1; 7 nucleotides align to TRBD1. Sequenced: PBMCs. This CDR3 is CASSSTGTGSEAFF. The CDR3 DNA is TGTGCCAGCAGTTCGACAGGGACGGGCTCTGAAGCTTTCTTT.